Following are 8 T cell receptor beta chains from one sample sequenced in a study of shared T cell receptors in the human thymus. Only in-frame clones appear in the TCRdb table, and some are missing; sequencing was by immunoSEQ multiplex PCR. The sample has some 760,000 clones, approximately 83% seen once. The sample was also linked to a second study, of human thymus T cells.

The specimen sequenced was thymocytes. The receptors were gathered from a girl less than two years old with a congenital heart defect.

V is TRBV9 and J is TRBJ2-7; 7 positions match TRBD2. CDR1 is SGDLS, CDR2 YYNGEE, per germline. The length of the CDR3 is 15 residues. J lost 0 bases, V lost 0 bases, and 3 bases had no gene match. CDR3 in DNA: TGTGCCAGCAGCGTAGCTAGCGGACACTCCTACGAGCAGTACTTC. Translation: CASSVASGHSYEQYF.

The V and J genes are TRBV10-3 and TRBJ1-4, with a possible D match to TRBD1 (6 bases). CDR1 and CDR2 from the germline V gene are ENHRY and SYGVKD. The CDR3 consists of 17 residues. V lost 1 base and J 0 bases, leaving 12 bases between the germline ends. The CDR3 loop reads CAISEFEGTTTNEKLFF. The CDR3 bases are TGTGCCATCAGTGAGTTTGAGGGGACAACAACTAATGAAAAACTGTTTTTT.

The chain recombines TRBV6-5 with TRBJ2-5; 8 nucleotides agree with TRBD1. Per germline, CDR1 MNHEY and CDR2 SVGAGI. J lost 5 bases, V lost 0 bases, and 5 bases had no gene match. The CDR3 extends over 15 amino acids. The CDR3 coding sequence is TGTGCCAGCAGTTACTCGGGACAGGTTTTGGAGACCCAGTACTTC. Its protein product is CASSYSGQVLETQYF.

This clone was picked up a small number of times. V usage is TRBV20-1 and J usage is TRBJ1-1; D call uncertain. Per the germline V gene, CDR1 is DFQATT and CDR2 is SNEGSKA (reference sequence). The CDR3 spans 10 residues. The V gene lost 5 bases and the J gene lost 6 bases, with 7 bases spanning the gap. CDR3 region: CSAPRAEAFF. In DNA form, the CDR3 reads TGCAGTGCTCCTCGGGCTGAAGCTTTCTTT.

Of note for this clone: Other DNA sequences in the sample encode the same CDR3. The chain combines TRBV19 with TRBJ1-1; perhaps TRBD1 as D (6 bases). The CDR3 has 12 amino acids. CDR1 LNHDA and CDR2 SQIVND come from the germline V gene (reference sequence). The V end was cut by 5 bases, the J end by 5 bases, with 9 bases between. The CDR3 DNA sequence: TGTGCCAGTAGTCTCACAGGGACTGAAGCTTTCTTT. Translating gives CASSLTGTEAFF.

The J gene is TRBJ2-3, the V gene TRBV6-5, with D unresolved. There are 12 residues in the CDR3. The germline V gene has CDR1 MNHEY and CDR2 SVGAGI. V lost 5 bases and J lost 6, with 9 bases in between. The CDR3 reads CASSPTGDTQYF. CDR3 coding DNA: TGTGCCAGCAGTCCGACTGGGGATACGCAGTATTTT.

The V call is TRBV7-2, the J call TRBJ2-7; possibly TRBD2 for D (6 bases). V lost 4 bases and J 2 bases, leaving 15 bases between the germline ends. Germline CDR1 is SGHTA and CDR2 is FQGNSA. This CDR3 has 15 amino acids. The CDR3 DNA reads as TGTGCCAGCAGCTCCCCACGGGGGAGAACCTACGAGCAGTACTTC. Translated, it gives CASSSPRGRTYEQYF. Supplemented by reference TRBV7-2 and TRBJ2-7, the full variable domain reads GAGVSQSPSNKVTEKGKDVELRCDPISGHTALYWYRQSLGQGLEFLIYFQGNSAPDKSGLPSDRFSAERTGGSVSTLTIQRTQQEDSAVYLCASSSPRGRTYEQYFGPGTRLTVT.

This clone was counted only a few times. The genes are TRBV10-3 and TRBJ1-3, with 8 positions matching TRBD1. The germline gives CDR1 ENHRY, CDR2 SYGVKD. CDR3 length equals 15 residues. Trimming cost V 8 bases and J 4 bases; bases outside gene matches: 10. CDR3 bases: TGTGCCATCGAGGGCCGACAGGGGACCGGAAACACCATATATTTT. The encoded protein is CAIEGRQGTGNTIYF.